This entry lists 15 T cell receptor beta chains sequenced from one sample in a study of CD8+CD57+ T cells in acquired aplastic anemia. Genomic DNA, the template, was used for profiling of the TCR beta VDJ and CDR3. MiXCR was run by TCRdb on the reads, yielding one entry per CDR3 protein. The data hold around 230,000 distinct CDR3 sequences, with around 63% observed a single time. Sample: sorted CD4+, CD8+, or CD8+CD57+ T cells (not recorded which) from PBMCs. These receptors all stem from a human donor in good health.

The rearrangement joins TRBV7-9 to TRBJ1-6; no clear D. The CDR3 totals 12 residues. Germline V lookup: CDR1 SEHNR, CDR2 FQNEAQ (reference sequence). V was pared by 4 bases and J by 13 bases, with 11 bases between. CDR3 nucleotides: TGTGCCAGCAGCTGGGTTGAGGGTCCCCTCCACTTT. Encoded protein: CASSWVEGPLHF.

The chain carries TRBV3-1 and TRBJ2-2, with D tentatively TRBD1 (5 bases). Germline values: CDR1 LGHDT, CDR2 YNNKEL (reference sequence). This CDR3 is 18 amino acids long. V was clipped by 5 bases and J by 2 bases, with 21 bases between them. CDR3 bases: TGTGCCAGCAGCACCCGACAGTCCCTCCCGTTCAACACCGGGGAGCTGTTTTTT. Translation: CASSTRQSLPFNTGELFF.

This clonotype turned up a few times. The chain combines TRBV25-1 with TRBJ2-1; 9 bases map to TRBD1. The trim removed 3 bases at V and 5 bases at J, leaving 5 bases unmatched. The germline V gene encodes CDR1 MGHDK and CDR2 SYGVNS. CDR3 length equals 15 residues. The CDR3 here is CASSDDRGIHNEQFF. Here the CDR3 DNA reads TGTGCCAGCAGTGATGACAGGGGGATCCACAATGAGCAGTTCTTC.

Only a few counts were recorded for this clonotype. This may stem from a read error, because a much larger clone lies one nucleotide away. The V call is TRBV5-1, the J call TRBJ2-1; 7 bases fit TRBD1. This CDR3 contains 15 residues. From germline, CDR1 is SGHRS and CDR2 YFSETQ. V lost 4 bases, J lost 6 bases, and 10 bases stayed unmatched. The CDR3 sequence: CASSEGQPYSNEQFF. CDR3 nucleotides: TGCGCCAGCAGCGAGGGACAGCCATATAGCAATGAGCAGTTCTTC.

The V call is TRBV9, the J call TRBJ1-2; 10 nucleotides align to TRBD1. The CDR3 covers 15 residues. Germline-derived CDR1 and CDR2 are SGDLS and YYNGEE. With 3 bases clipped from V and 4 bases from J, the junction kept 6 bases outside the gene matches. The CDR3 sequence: CASSAGTGASYGYTF. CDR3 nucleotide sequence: TGTGCCAGCAGCGCAGGGACAGGGGCGAGCTATGGCTACACCTTC.

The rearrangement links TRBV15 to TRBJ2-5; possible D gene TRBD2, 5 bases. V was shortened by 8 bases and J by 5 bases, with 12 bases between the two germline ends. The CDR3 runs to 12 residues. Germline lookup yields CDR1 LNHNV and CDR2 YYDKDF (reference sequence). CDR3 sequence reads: CATSSGGETQYF. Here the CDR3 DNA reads TGTGCCACCTCGAGTGGAGGCGAGACCCAGTACTTC.

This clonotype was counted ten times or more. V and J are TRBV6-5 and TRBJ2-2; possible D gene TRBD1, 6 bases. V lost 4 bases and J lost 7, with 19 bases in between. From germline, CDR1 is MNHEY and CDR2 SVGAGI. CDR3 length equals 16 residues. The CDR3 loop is CASSWGPGTLSGELFF. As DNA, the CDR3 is TGTGCCAGCAGTTGGGGTCCCGGGACACTAAGCGGGGAGCTGTTTTTT.

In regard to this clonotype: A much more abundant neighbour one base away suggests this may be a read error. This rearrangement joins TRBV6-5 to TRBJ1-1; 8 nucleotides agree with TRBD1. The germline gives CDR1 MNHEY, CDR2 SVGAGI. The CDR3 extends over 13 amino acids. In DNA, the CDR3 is TGTGCCAGCAGTCCAGGGGGCTGGACTGAAACTTTCTTT. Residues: CASSPGGWTETFF.

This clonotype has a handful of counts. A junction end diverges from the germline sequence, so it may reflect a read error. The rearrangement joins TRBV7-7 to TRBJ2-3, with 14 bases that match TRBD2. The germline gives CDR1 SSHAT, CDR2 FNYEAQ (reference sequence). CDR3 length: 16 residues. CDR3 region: CASSPGTSGRTDTQYF. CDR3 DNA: TGTGCTAGCAGCCCGGGGACTAGCGGGAGAACAGATACGCAGTATTTT.

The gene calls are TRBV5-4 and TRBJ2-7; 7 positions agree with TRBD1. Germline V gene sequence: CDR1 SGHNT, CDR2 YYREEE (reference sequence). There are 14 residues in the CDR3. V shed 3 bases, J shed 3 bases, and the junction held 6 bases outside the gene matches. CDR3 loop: CASSSGQTNYEQYF. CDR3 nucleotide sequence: TGTGCCAGCAGCTCGGGACAGACTAACTACGAGCAGTACTTC.

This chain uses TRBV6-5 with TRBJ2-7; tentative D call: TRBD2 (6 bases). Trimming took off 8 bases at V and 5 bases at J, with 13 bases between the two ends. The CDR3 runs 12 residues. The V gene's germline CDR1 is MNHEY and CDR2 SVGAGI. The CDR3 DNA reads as TGTGCCAGCCGAGGCGGAGGGGACGAGCAGTACTTC. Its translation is CASRGGGDEQYF.

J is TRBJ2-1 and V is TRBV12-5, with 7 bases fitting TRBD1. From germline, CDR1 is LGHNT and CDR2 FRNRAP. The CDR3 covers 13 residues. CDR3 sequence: CASSTDRDDEQFF. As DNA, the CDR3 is TGTGCCAGCAGTACCGACAGGGATGATGAGCAGTTCTTC.

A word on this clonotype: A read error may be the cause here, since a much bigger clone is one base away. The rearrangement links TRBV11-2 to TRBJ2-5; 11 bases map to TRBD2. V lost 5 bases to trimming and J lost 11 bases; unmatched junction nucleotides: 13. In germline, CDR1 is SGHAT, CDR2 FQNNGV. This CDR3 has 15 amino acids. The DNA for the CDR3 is TGTGCCAGCAGCAATTTAGCGGGAGGGCCGGTTGAGCAGTACTTC. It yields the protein CASSNLAGGPVEQYF. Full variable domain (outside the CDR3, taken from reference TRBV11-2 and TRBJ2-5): EAGVAQSPRYKIIEKRQSVAFWCNPISGHATLYWYQQILGQGPKLLIQFQNNGVVDDSQLPKDRFSAERLKGVDSTLKIQPAKLEDSAVYLCASSNLAGGPVEQYFGPGTRLLVL.

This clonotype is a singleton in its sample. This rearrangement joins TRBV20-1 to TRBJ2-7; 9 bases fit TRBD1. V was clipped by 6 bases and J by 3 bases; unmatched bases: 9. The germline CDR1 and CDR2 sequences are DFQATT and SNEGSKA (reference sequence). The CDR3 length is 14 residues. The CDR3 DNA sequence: TGCAGTGCGCCCCTGGACAGGGGCGGCTACGAGCAGTACTTC. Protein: CSAPLDRGGYEQYF.

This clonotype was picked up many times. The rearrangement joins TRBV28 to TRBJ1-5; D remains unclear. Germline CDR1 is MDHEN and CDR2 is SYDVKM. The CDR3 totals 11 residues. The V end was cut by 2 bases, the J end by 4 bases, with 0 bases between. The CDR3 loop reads CASSLNQPQHF. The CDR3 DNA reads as TGTGCCAGCAGTTTAAATCAGCCCCAGCATTTT.